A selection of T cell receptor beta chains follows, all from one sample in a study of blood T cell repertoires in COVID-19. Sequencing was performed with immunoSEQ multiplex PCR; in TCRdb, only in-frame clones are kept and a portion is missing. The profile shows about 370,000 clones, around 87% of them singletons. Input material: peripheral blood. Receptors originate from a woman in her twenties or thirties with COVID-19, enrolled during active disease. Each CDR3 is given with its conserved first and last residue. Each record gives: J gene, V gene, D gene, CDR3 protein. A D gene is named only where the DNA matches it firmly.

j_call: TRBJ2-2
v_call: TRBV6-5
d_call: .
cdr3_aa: CASSREAGELFF

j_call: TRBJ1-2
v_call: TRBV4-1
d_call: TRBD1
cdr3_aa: CASSQVPRGDYGYTF

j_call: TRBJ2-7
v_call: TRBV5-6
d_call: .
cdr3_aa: CASSTGYEQYF

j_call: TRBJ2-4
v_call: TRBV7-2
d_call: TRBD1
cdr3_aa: CASSFTGGNIQYF

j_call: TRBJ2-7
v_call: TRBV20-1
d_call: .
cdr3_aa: CSASILEQYF

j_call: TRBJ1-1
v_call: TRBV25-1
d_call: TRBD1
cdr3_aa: CASSEWDRVTEAFF

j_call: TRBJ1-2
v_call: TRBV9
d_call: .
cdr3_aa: CASSPRGGYGYTF

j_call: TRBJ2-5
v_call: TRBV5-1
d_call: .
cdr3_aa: CASSPGFETQYF

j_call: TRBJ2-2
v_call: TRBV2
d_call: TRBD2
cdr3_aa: CASRPAGANTGELFF

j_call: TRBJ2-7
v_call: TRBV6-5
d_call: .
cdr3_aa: CASKGAYEQYF

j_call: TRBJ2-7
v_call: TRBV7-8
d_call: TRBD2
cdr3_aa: CASSWTSGTYEQYF

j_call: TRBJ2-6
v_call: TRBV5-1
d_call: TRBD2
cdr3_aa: CASSASGGPYAGANVLTF

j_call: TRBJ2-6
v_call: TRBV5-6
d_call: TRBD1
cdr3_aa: CASSLDGGRGLRGANVLTF

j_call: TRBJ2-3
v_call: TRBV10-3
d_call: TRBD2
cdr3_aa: CASQRERDTQYF

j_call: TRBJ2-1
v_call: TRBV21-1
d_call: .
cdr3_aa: CASSEKTGGLAGYNEQFF

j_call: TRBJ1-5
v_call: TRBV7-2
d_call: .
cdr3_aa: CASSTRGQPQHF

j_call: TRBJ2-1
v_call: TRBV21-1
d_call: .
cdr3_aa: CARGRQGAGKGNEQFF

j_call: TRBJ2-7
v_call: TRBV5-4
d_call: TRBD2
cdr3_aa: CASSLSGNPYEQYF

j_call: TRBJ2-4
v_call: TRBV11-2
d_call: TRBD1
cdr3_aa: CASSLQTGTKNIQYF

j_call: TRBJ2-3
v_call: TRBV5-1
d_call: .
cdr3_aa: CASSAADTQYF

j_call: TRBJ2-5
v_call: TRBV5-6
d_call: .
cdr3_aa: CASSRQAVGTQYF

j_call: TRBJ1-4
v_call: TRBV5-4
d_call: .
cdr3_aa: CASSPATGWANEKLFF

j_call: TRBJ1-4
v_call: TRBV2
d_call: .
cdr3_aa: CASSEDGATNEKLFF

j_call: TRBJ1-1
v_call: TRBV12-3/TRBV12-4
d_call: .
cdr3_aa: CASTPGGNTEAFF

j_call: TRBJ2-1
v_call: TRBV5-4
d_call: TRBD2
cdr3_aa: CASSFGTSGRASEQFF

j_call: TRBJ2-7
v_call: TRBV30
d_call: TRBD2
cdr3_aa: CAWSVLRGGDEQYF

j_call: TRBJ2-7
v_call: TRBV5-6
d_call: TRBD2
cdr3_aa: CASSLKLAGVQGFYEQYF

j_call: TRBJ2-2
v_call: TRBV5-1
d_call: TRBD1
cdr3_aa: CASSSQSGQYTGELFF

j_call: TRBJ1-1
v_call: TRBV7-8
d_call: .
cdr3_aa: CASSLTVLKGPNTEAFF

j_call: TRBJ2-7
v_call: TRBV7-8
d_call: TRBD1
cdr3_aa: CASSLGQKGYEQYF

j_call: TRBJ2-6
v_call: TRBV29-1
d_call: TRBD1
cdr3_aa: CSVLRPGQGATGANVLTF